The clone carrying this T cell receptor beta chain was counted between two and nine times. Its target is unknown. The authors ran a second PCR of 7 to 11 cycles using a sample-barcoded 5' primer and a J-beta primer mix. TCRdb called the 5' RACE reads again in MiXCR, with one record for every CDR3 protein. The data show under 850,000 distinct CDR3 sequences, under 40% seen once. Isolation recovered at least 7 million PBMCs from every sample. The data were taken from a study of blood T cells in healthy people across ages. Overall study findings and caveats: Higher diversity, along with more naive CD4+ cells, distinguished long-lived donors from aged donors.

This TCR was sampled from a man aged 18 to 30 in good health. The source material was blood.

The CDR3 DNA is TGTGCCAGCAGTTACTCGACGGGTGGAGGCGATTTAGGCTACGAGCAGTACTTC. This sequence encodes CASSYSTGGGDLGYEQYF. This sequence joins TRBV6-2 or TRBV6-3 and TRBJ2-7; D perhaps matches TRBD2 (5 bases). Germline V gene lookup returns CDR1 MNHEY and CDR2 SVGEGT. The CDR3 sequence is 18 residues long. The V and J ends lost 0 bases and 3 bases respectively, with 21 bases between them.